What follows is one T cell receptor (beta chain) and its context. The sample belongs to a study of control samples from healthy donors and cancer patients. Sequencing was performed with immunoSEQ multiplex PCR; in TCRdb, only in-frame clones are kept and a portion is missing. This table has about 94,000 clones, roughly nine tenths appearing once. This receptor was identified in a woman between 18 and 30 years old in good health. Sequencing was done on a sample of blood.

The CDR3 coding sequence is TGTGCCAGCAGCTCTGGACAGGGCTCCTCGGAAGGCTACACCTTC. Translation: CASSSGQGSSEGYTF. The V and J genes are TRBV13 and TRBJ1-2; 8 nucleotides match TRBD1. Trimming cost V 4 bases and J 8 bases; bases outside gene matches: 12. CDR1 and CDR2 (germline): PRHDT, FYEKMQ (reference sequence). The CDR3 extends over 15 amino acids.